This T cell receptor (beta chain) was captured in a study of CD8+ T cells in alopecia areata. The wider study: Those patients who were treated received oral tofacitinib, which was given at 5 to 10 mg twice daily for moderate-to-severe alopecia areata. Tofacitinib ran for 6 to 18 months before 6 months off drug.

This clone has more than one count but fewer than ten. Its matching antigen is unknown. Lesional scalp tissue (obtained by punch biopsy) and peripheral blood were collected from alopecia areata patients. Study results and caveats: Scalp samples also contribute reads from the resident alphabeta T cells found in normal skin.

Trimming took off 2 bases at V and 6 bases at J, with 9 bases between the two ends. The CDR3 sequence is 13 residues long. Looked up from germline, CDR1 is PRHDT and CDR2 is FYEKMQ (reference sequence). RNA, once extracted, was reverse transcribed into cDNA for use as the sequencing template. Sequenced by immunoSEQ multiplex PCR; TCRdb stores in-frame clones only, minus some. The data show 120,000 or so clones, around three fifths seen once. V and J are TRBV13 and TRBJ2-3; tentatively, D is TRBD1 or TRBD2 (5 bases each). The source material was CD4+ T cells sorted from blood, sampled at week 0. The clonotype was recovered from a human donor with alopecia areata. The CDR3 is CASSLWGKDTQYF. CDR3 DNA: TGTGCCAGCAGCTTATGGGGGAAGGATACGCAGTATTTT.